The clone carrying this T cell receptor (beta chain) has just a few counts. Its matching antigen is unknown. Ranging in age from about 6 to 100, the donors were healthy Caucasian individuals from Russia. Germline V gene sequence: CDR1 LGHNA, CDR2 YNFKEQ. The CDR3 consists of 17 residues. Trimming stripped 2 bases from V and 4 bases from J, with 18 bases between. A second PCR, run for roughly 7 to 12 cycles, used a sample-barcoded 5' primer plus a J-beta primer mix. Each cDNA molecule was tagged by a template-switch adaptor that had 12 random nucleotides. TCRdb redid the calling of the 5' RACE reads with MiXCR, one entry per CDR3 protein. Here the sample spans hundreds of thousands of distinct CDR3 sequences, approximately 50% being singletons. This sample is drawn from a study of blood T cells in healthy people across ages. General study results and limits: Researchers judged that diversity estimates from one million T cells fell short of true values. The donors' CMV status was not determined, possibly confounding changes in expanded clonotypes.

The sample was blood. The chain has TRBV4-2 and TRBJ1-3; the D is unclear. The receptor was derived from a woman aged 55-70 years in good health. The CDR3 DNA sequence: TGTGCCAGCAGCCAAAGCGAGGGAAGACTGTCCGGAAACACCATATATTTT. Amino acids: CASSQSEGRLSGNTIYF.